The next 15 T cell receptor beta chains were all read from a single sample in a study of blood T cell repertoires in COVID-19. Profiling relied on immunoSEQ multiplex PCR, and the TCRdb table lists in-frame clones only, not all of them. The sample contains about 170,000 clones, approximately 91% of which appear only once. The specimen was PBMCs or T cells enriched from blood (not recorded which). Receptors originate from a woman aged 18-29 years who had recovered from COVID-19.

A few counts support this clone. The chain is built from TRBV27 and TRBJ1-6, with TRBD1 matching 10 bases. Germline V lookup: CDR1 MNHEY, CDR2 SMNVEV (reference sequence). Unmatched junction bases numbered 12, after V lost 4 bases and J lost 9 bases. CDR3 size: 17 residues. CDR3 region: CASSSYLTGGQRSPLHF. CDR3 bases: TGTGCCAGCAGTTCGTACTTGACAGGGGGCCAACGTTCACCCCTCCACTTT.

This chain joins TRBV3-1 (or the pseudogene TRBV3-2) and TRBJ2-5; D call uncertain. The germline gives CDR1 LGHDT, CDR2 YNNKEL (reference sequence). Trimming shortened V by 1 base and J by 4 bases, and 13 bases separated the two germline ends. The CDR3 length is 15 residues. The CDR3 spells CASSQARSFPETQYF. The CDR3 DNA is TGTGCCAGCAGCCAAGCTAGGAGTTTCCCAGAGACCCAGTACTTC.

This chain connects TRBV19 to TRBJ2-5; 8 bases align to TRBD2. The CDR3 extends over 16 amino acids. V lost 7 bases, J lost 4 bases, and 14 bases stayed unmatched. CDR1 and CDR2 (germline): LNHDA, SQIVND (reference sequence). The CDR3 region has the DNA TGTGCCAGTACCGTACGACTAAGCGGGAGCGGAGAGACCCAGTACTTC. This gives the protein CASTVRLSGSGETQYF.

The chain joins TRBV5-5 to TRBJ2-5; D unclear. Germline V gene sequence: CDR1 SGHKS, CDR2 YYEKEE (reference sequence). Trimming left V 0 bases short and J 2 bases short, with 8 bases between. This CDR3 has 14 residues. The CDR3 here is CASSLAPLQETQYF. DNA of the CDR3: TGTGCCAGCAGCTTGGCTCCCCTTCAAGAGACCCAGTACTTC. The full variable domain, completed using reference TRBV5-5 and TRBJ2-5, is DAGVTQSPTHLIKTRGQQVTLRCSPISGHKSVSWYQQVLGQGPQFIFQYYEKEERGRGNFPDRFSARQFPNYSSELNVNALLLGDSALYLCASSLAPLQETQYFGPGTRLLVL.

V gene TRBV14 combines with J gene TRBJ2-3; 8 bases fit TRBD1. The CDR3 is 15 residues long. V trimming: 0 bases; J trimming: 10 bases; junction bases outside the gene matches: 9. Germline-derived CDR1 and CDR2 are SGHDN and FVKESK. The CDR3 DNA sequence: TGTGCCAGCAGCCAAGAGGACAGGGCGCCGGATTCGCAGTATTTT. Encoded protein: CASSQEDRAPDSQYF.

This chain connects TRBV5-8 to TRBJ2-5; the D gene is possibly TRBD2 (6 bases). Germline lookup yields CDR1 SGHTS and CDR2 YDEGEE. The CDR3 length is 14 residues. V was shortened by 6 bases and J by 7 bases, with 19 bases between the two germline ends. In DNA form, the CDR3 reads TGTGCCAGCAACAACCCTAGCGAGGTTGGGACCCAGTACTTC. It encodes CASNNPSEVGTQYF. Combining the CDR3 with reference TRBV5-8 and TRBJ2-5 gives the whole variable domain EAGVTQSPTHLIKTRGQQATLRCSPISGHTSVYWYQQALGLGLQFLLWYDEGEERNRGNFPPRFSGRQFPNYSSELNVNALELEDSALYLCASNNPSEVGTQYFGPGTRLLVL.

The chain employs TRBV5-5 and TRBJ1-3; the match to TRBD1 covers 11 bases. V was pared by 1 base and J by 0 bases, with 9 bases of the junction left unmatched. The CDR3 covers 19 residues. Germline-derived CDR1 and CDR2 are SGHKS and YYEKEE (reference sequence). The CDR3 DNA sequence: TGTGCCAGCAGCTTGCTTGTTCTTGGGACAGGGGGCTCTGGAAACACCATATATTTT. It codes for CASSLLVLGTGGSGNTIYF.

The genes are TRBV5-4 and TRBJ2-5, with 9 bases aligning to TRBD1. CDR1 and CDR2 from the germline V gene are SGHNT and YYREEE (reference sequence). This CDR3 is 13 amino acids long. The DNA of the CDR3 is TGTGGAACCGGGACAGGGAACCAAGAGACCCAGTACTTC. This translates into CGTGTGNQETQYF. Drawing the rest from reference TRBV5-4 and TRBJ2-5, the complete variable domain is ETGVTQSPTHLIKTRGQQVTLRCSSQSGHNTVSWYQQALGQGPQFIFQYYREEENGRGNFPPRFSGLQFPNYSSELNVNALELDDSALYLCGTGTGNQETQYFGPGTRLLVL.

This chain connects TRBV27 to TRBJ2-1; no firm D call. This CDR3 has 14 amino acids. V was clipped by 2 bases and J by 0 bases, with 5 bases between them. The V gene's germline CDR1 is MNHEY and CDR2 SMNVEV (reference sequence). The CDR3 here is CASSLAASYNEQFF. CDR3 DNA: TGTGCCAGCAGTTTAGCGGCCTCCTACAATGAGCAGTTCTTC.

The chain links TRBV2 to TRBJ1-5; tentative D call: TRBD1 (5 bases). Germline lookup yields CDR1 SNHLY and CDR2 FYNNEI. V dropped 5 bases and J dropped 0 bases, with 20 bases sitting between them. The CDR3 extends over 18 amino acids. The chain's CDR3 is CASSPYPEADSSNQPQHF. The CDR3 bases are TGTGCCAGCAGTCCATATCCCGAGGCCGACAGTAGCAATCAGCCCCAGCATTTT.

The chain carries TRBV9 and TRBJ1-5; D ambiguous. Germline CDR1 is SGDLS and CDR2 is YYNGEE. V dropped 4 bases and J dropped 0 bases, with 11 bases sitting between them. This CDR3 has 15 residues. CDR3 DNA: TGTGCCAGCAGCCCCACAGATTATAGCAATCAGCCCCAGCATTTT. The encoded protein is CASSPTDYSNQPQHF.

The V gene is TRBV11-3, the J gene TRBJ2-1, with D unclear. Germline V CDR1 and CDR2: SGHNT, YENEEA. The germline V and J ends were trimmed by 3 bases and 4 bases, with 7 bases remaining between them. There are 13 residues in the CDR3. The DNA of the CDR3 is TGTGCCAGCAGCTTTGACGGGTACAATGAGCAGTTCTTC. This encodes CASSFDGYNEQFF.

The rearrangement joins TRBV4-2 to TRBJ1-3, with D possibly TRBD1 on 6 matching bases. Germline CDR1 reads LGHNA; CDR2 reads YNFKEQ. Trimming took off 8 bases at V and 0 bases at J, with 17 bases between the two ends. The CDR3 has 16 residues. The CDR3 nucleotides read TGTGCCAGCTCTAGACAGGAGAGTGTCTCTGGAAACACCATATATTTT. As protein: CASSRQESVSGNTIYF.

The J gene is TRBJ1-1, the V gene TRBV28; no clear D gene. This CDR3 has 13 amino acids. V was trimmed by 1 base and J by 3 bases, leaving 6 bases between them. Germline CDR1 MDHEN, CDR2 SYDVKM. The DNA of the CDR3 is TGTGCCAGCAGTTTATTCCTCTACACTGAAGCTTTCTTT. Its protein is CASSLFLYTEAFF.

This sequence joins TRBV14 and TRBJ2-7, with 11 bases identical to TRBD2. After removal of 1 base from V and 6 bases from J, the junction contained 8 bases not matched to a gene. The CDR3 length is 16 residues. Germline V CDR1 and CDR2: SGHDN, FVKESK. Written as DNA, the CDR3 is TGTGCCAGCAGCCAAGTTGTGGTGCTAGCGGGAGGCGAGCAGTACTTC. It codes for CASSQVVVLAGGEQYF.